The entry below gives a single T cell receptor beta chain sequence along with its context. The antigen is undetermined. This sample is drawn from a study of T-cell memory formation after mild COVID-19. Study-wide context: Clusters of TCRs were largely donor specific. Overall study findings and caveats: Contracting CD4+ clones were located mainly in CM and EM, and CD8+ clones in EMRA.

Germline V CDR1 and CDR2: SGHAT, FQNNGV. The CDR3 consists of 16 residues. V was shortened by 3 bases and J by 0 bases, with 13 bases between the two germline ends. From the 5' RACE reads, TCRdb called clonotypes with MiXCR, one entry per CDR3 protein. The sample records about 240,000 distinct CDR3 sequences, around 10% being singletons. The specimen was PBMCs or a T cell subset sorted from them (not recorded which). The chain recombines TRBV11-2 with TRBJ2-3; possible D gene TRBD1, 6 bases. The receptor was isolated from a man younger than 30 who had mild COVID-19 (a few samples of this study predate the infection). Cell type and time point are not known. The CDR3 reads CASSFQGWGSTDTQYF. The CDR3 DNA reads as TGTGCCAGCAGCTTCCAGGGGTGGGGAAGCACAGATACGCAGTATTTT.